This T cell receptor beta chain stems from a study of monozygotic twins with inflammatory bowel disease. Overall study findings and caveats: With inverse Simpson as the measure, TCRbeta diversity was lower in IBD patients than in healthy co-twins. No separation of different T cell subtypes was possible.

Germline assignment: CDR1 MNHNS and CDR2 SASEGT. This CDR3 comprises 16 residues. Comments on this clonotype: Its antigen is as yet unknown.

From the 5' RACE reads, TCRdb lists one entry per CDR3 protein and no DNA. Reported are some 160,000 distinct CDR3 sequences; the ten largest clones contain 6.5% to 9%. The sequencing input was blood. The chain has TRBV6-1 and TRBJ2-3; the TRBD2 assignment by TCRdb is unverifiable without DNA. This TCR was sampled from a human donor with ulcerative colitis or Crohn's disease, or a healthy co-twin of an affected twin (not recorded which). The CDR3 loop reads CASKLFSEGTTDTQYF.